The entry below describes one T cell receptor beta chain. Its cognate antigen has yet to be identified. Per-base quality was not reported, and no clone a single base away is much larger than it. The hyperthyroidism patients were 18 to 65 years old and newly diagnosed, with a disease duration of less than 2 months. Patients with other autoimmune diseases, uncontrolled infections, pregnancy or lactation were excluded. Clinical symptoms, serum thyroxine, TRAb, thyroid ultrasound and orbital computed tomography were used for diagnosis. Total RNA was extracted using Trizol reagent, and RNA quality was checked on an Agilent 2100 Bioanalyzer. For repertoire sequencing, the TCR beta CDR3 regions were amplified from RNA transcripts. The first round of RT-PCR was done with HTBI primers and the Qiagen OneStep RT-PCR kit, and was followed by a second round of multiplex PCR, then size selection and purification. Sequencing of the libraries was carried out on an Illumina HiSeq2000 in paired-end mode with 100 bp reads. In the source study's methods: SOAPnuke was used for read processing, and reads with adapters, uncalled bases, a mean Phred below 15, or no exact constant-primer or identifier match were discarded. High-quality paired reads were merged with COPE v1.2.5. Clonotypes were defined as unique nucleotide sequences and were aligned to IMGT TRB V, D and J references using MiTCR v1.1. Only V-J combinations with frequency above 0.0001 were analysed, covering 99% to 99.2% of repertoires. A TCR clonal expansion and chaos score per V-J combination was defined as the ratio of F50 clonal expansion to chaos observed in the TCRdist matrix. Features were reduced by Welch's t-statistics and random forest to about a dozen V-J combinations, which fed a naive Bayes classifier. The similarity between thyroid and blood repertoires was quantified using the Morisita-Horn index. TCRdb reran the public reads through fastp at Q25 and MiXCR, keeping productive beta chains. Rows with one shared CDR3 protein collapse into an entry with the most common genes and DNA. The V and J calls here are based on TCRdb, not the publication. Across this sample there are around 1.1 million distinct CDR3 sequences, with roughly two fifths seen only once. Of the sample, around 10% falls within the top ten clones.

Trimming removed 6 bases from V and 7 bases from J; the gene matches leave 9 bases unexplained. The CDR3 contains 13 residues, cysteine and phenylalanine counted. Only the CDR3 DNA is retained, 39 bases long and in frame from the first base. CDR1 and CDR2, looked up from the germline V gene, are SQVTM and ANQGSEA. This sample was taken from a study of Graves' ophthalmopathy and Graves' hyperthyroidism (dated by TCRdb to between 2018 and 2020). At the level of the whole study: Hyperthyroidism was defined as stable when no progression to ophthalmopathy occurred within 18 months of follow-up. Following sample collection, hyperthyroidism patients were given methimazole at a starting dose of 30 mg daily, and ophthalmopathy patients were given high-dose intravenous methylprednisolone. T-cell repertoires of thyroid tissue and blood were compared in six or seven hyperthyroidism patients. The independent validation cohort included around 19 hyperthyroidism patients plus 17 patients who later progressed from hyperthyroidism to ophthalmopathy. The study used signatures of the TCR beta repertoire to tell Graves' ophthalmopathy apart from Graves' hyperthyroidism and to predict which patients would progress to ophthalmopathy. To explore V-J signatures that distinguish ophthalmopathy from hyperthyroidism, a discovery set of 90 to 100 patients was enrolled, made up of around 44 with ophthalmopathy and fewer than 60 with stable hyperthyroidism. In total, approximately 130 blood samples were TCR-sequenced: 40 to 45 ophthalmopathy, some 75 hyperthyroidism and some 17 hyperthyroidism-to-ophthalmopathy patients.

Points the paper makes about the study in general: In validation, the model predicted ophthalmopathy progression with 70.59% sensitivity and approximately 78% specificity; about a dozen predicted patients were CT-confirmed with GO in a median of 6.5 months. Most of the expanded thyroid clonotypes with a frequency above 0.001 were also detected in blood, and it was suggested that the thyroid immune response may be reflected by blood repertoires. The 13-signature model separated ophthalmopathy from stable hyperthyroidism with approximately 90% sensitivity and roughly 84% specificity in cross-validation, and 80%/75% in the test set. Sample size was not predetermined statistically, and investigators were not blinded to group allocation.

The receptor's source is an adult man with Graves' hyperthyroidism. The receptor chain draws on TRBV29-1 and TRBJ1-2; TRBD1 fits 9 bases in the junction. Source material: peripheral blood or thyroid tissue (not recorded which). The DNA sequence reads TGCAGCGTACATCCGGGACAGGGTTTTGGCTACACCTTC. Its amino acids are CSVHPGQGFGYTF.